The 8 T cell receptor beta chains below come from one sample, sequenced in a study of blood T cell repertoires in COVID-19. Clones were read by immunoSEQ multiplex PCR, and TCRdb kept only the in-frame ones, dropping some. The sample consists of approximately 270,000 clones, nearly 90% of them appearing once. The sample consisted of PBMCs or T cells enriched from blood (not recorded which). The receptors were sampled from a woman aged 60-75 years who had recovered from COVID-19.

In its sample, this clone was seen a few times. V usage is TRBV28 and J usage is TRBJ2-6; D gene uncertain. This CDR3 contains 16 residues. The germline V gene encodes CDR1 MDHEN and CDR2 SYDVKM. Trimming took 3 bases from V and 3 from J, leaving 12 bases between them. The CDR3 DNA reads as TGTGCCAGCAGTTTGCAATACTTCCATGGGGCCAACGTCCTGACTTTC. This codes for CASSLQYFHGANVLTF.

The rearrangement links TRBV7-9 to TRBJ1-1; D is undetermined. V was shortened by 1 base and J by 11 bases, with 8 bases between the two germline ends. There are 11 residues in the CDR3. Germline V gene data show CDR1 as SEHNR and CDR2 as FQNEAQ (reference sequence). This CDR3 is CASSLVVEAFF. In DNA, the CDR3 is TGTGCCAGCAGCTTAGTGGTAGAGGCTTTCTTT.

The V call is TRBV28, the J call TRBJ1-3, with D tentatively TRBD1 (5 bases). Trimming took 2 bases from V and 3 from J, leaving 14 bases between them. The CDR3 totals 16 residues. Per germline, CDR1 MDHEN and CDR2 SYDVKM. CDR3 DNA: TGTGCCAGCAGTTTACGGGGGTTGTTCGGTGGAAACACCATATATTTT. It is translated as CASSLRGLFGGNTIYF.

The V call is TRBV5-1, the J call TRBJ1-1, with D uncertain. The CDR3 loop spans 16 amino acids. Trimming pared 0 bases from V and 1 base from J, leaving 13 bases between. Per germline, CDR1 SGHRS and CDR2 YFSETQ. CDR3 nucleotide sequence: TGCGCCAGCAGCTTGGTAGCAGCTGCGGGGAACACTGAAGCTTTCTTT. Residues: CASSLVAAAGNTEAFF. The variable domain in full, completed from reference TRBV5-1 and TRBJ1-1, reads KAGVTQTPRYLIKTRGQQVTLSCSPISGHRSVSWYQQTPGQGLQFLFEYFSETQRNKGNFPGRFSGRQFSNSRSEMNVSTLELGDSALYLCASSLVAAAGNTEAFFGQGTRLTVV.

The chain links TRBV5-1 to TRBJ2-7; 8 bases fit TRBD2. CDR3 length: 15 amino acids. Germline V gene data show CDR1 as SGHRS and CDR2 as YFSETQ. J lost 4 bases, V lost 0 bases, and 6 bases had no gene match. CDR3 sequence (DNA): TGCGCCAGCAGCTTGGTGGCGGGAGGCGGTTACGAGCAGTACTTC. Amino acids: CASSLVAGGGYEQYF.

V usage is TRBV5-4 and J usage is TRBJ2-3; tentative D call: TRBD2 (6 bases). This CDR3 spans 15 amino acids. Per germline, CDR1 SGHNT and CDR2 YYREEE (reference sequence). The V end lost 0 bases, the J end lost 1 base, and 9 bases lay between the germline ends. The CDR3 region is CASSLAGGGTDTQYF. CDR3 nucleotide sequence: TGTGCCAGCAGCTTGGCCGGGGGTGGCACAGATACGCAGTATTTT.

This clone was seen once. The chain has TRBV9 and TRBJ1-6, with D maybe TRBD1 (5 bases). The CDR3 loop spans 15 amino acids. Trimming took 4 bases from V and 5 from J, leaving 13 bases between them. Germline V CDR1 and CDR2: SGDLS, YYNGEE. The CDR3 DNA follows: TGTGCCAGCAGCTTGGACATGCCAAATAATTCACCCCTCCACTTT. Amino acids: CASSLDMPNNSPLHF.

This clone occurred a few times. The V call is TRBV24-1, the J call TRBJ2-1; D remains unclear. Trimming stripped 4 bases from V and 4 bases from J, with 10 bases between. CDR1 and CDR2 (germline): KGHDR, SFDVKD. The CDR3 loop spans 14 amino acids. CDR3 coding DNA: TGTGCCACCAGTGAGGCAGGCTTTTACAATGAGCAGTTCTTC. Protein: CATSEAGFYNEQFF.